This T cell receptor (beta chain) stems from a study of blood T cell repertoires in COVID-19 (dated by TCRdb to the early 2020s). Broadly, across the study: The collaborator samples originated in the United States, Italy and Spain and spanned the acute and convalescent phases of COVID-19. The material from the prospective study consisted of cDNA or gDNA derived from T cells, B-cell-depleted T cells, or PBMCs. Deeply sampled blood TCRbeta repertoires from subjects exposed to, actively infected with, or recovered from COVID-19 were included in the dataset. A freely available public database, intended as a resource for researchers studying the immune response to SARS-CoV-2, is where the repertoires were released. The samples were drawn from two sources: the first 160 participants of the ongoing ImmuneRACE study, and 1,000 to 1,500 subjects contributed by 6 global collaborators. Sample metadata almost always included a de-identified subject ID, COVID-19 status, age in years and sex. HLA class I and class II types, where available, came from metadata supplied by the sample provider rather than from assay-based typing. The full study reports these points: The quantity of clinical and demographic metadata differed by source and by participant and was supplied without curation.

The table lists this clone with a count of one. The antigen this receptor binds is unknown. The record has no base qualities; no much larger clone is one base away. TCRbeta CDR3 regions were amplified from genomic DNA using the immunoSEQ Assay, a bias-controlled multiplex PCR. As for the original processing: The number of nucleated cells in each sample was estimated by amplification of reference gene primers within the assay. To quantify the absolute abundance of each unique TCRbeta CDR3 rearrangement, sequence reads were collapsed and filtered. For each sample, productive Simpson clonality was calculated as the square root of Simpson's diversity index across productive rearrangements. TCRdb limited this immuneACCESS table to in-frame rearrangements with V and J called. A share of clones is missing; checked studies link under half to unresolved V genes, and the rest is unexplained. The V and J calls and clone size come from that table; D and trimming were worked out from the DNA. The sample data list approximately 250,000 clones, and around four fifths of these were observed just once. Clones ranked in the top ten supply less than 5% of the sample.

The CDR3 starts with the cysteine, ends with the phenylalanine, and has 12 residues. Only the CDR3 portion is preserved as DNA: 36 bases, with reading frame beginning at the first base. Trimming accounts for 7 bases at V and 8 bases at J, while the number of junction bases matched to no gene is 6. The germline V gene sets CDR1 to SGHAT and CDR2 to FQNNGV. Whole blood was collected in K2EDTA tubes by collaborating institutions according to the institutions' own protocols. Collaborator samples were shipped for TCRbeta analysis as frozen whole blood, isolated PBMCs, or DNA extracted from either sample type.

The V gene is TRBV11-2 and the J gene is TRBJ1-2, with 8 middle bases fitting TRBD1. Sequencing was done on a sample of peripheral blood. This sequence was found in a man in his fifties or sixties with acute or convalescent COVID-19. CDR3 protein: CASTGTGGGYTF. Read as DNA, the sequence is TGTGCCAGCACCGGGACAGGCGGAGGCTACACCTTC.